This T cell receptor (beta chain) was sequenced during a study of response to subunit inactivated influenza vaccine. Of note for this clonotype: Antigen specificity is unknown.

General observations from the study: With each seasonal influenza vaccination, the authors suggested, few new T cells are recruited.

The V and J ends lost 5 bases and 5 bases respectively, with 8 bases between them. This CDR3 has 12 amino acids. TCRdb processed the RT-PCR reads anew with MiXCR; each CDR3 protein has one entry. The top ten hold around 9.6% of the sample, which has around 790,000 distinct CDR3 sequences, around 20% seen once. The TCR sequence derives from a man aged 45-65 years who received an inactivated influenza vaccine. V gene TRBV12-3 or TRBV12-4 combines with J gene TRBJ2-3; D not resolved. Sequencing used PBMCs from blood, obtained 5 to 6 days after vaccination. CDR3 loop: CASSPPQDTQYF. Written as DNA, the CDR3 is TGTGCCAGCAGTCCCCCCCAAGATACGCAGTATTTT.